This T cell receptor beta chain was identified during a study of T-cell memory formation after mild COVID-19. Study-level points and caveats: Memory from before infection featured some responding clones, which suggests cross-reactive memory joined. Confirmation was lacking for SARS-CoV-2 specificity of second-wave clones that peaked on day 37. Those CD4+ clones that contracted were mainly in CM and EM (CD8+ ones in EMRA).

As for this clonotype: Its antigen is not known.

Via MiXCR, TCRdb re-called the 5' RACE reads, giving one row per CDR3 protein. The data contain 90,000 to 120,000 distinct CDR3 sequences, 18% of them singletons. The CDR3 covers 12 residues. Trimming cost V 6 bases and J 6 bases, with 8 bases left between them. This TCR came from a man between 18 and 29 years old who had mild COVID-19 (a few samples of this study predate the infection). Cell type and time point are not known. The rearrangement uses TRBV12-3 or TRBV12-4 and TRBJ2-2, with D possibly TRBD2 on 5 matching bases. The sequencing input was PBMCs or a T cell subset sorted from them (not recorded which). This CDR3 is CASRPGAGELFF. DNA of the CDR3: TGTGCCAGCAGACCCGGGGCCGGGGAGCTGTTTTTT.